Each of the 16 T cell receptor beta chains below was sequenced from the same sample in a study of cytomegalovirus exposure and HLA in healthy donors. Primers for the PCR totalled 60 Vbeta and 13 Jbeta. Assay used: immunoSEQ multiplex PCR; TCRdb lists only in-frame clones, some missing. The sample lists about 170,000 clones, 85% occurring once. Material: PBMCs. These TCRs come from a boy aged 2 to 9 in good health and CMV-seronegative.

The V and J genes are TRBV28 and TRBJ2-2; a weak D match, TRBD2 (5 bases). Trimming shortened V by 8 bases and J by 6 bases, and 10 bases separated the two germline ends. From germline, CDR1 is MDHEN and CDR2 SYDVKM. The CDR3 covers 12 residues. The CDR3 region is CASQEEAGELFF. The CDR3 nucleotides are TGTGCCAGCCAGGAGGAGGCCGGGGAGCTGTTTTTT.

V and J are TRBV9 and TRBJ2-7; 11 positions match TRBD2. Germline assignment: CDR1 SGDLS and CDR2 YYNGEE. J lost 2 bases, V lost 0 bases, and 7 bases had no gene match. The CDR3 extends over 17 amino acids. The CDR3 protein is CASSVAGGTSGTYEQYF. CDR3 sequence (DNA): TGTGCCAGCAGCGTAGCTGGGGGGACTAGCGGAACCTACGAGCAGTACTTC.

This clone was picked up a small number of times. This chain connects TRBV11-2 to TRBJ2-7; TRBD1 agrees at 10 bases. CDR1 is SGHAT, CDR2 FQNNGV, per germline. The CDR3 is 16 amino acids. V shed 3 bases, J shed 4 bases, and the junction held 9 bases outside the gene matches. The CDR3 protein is CASSFFRQGAQYEQYF. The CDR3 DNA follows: TGTGCCAGCAGCTTCTTTAGACAGGGGGCTCAATACGAGCAGTACTTC.

The CDR3 region is CASSWGQYNEQFF. The CDR3 bases are TGTGCCAGCAGTTGGGGACAGTACAATGAGCAGTTCTTC. The rearrangement links TRBV6-1 to TRBJ2-1; the match to TRBD1 covers 7 bases. This CDR3 is 13 amino acids long. Germline V gene lookup returns CDR1 MNHNS and CDR2 SASEGT. Germline trimming cut 5 bases from V and 4 bases from J; bases unmatched to any gene: 2.

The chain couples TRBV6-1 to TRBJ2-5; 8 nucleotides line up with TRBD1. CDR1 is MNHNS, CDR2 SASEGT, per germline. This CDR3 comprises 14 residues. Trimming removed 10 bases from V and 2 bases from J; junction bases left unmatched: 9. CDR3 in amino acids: CATETGGPQETQYF. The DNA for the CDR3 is TGTGCCACAGAAACAGGGGGACCGCAAGAGACCCAGTACTTC.

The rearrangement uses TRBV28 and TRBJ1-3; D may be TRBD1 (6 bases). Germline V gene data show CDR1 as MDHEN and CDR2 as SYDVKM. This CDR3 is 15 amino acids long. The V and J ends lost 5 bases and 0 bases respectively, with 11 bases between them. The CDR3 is CASSTNRVSGNTIYF. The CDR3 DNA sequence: TGTGCCAGCAGTACAAACAGGGTCTCTGGAAACACCATATATTTT.

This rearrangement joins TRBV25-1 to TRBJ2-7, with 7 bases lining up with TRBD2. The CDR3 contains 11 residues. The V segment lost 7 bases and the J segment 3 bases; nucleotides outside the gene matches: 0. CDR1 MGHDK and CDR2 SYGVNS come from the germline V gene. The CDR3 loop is CASKRGYEQYF. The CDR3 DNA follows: TGTGCCAGCAAGCGGGGCTACGAGCAGTACTTC.

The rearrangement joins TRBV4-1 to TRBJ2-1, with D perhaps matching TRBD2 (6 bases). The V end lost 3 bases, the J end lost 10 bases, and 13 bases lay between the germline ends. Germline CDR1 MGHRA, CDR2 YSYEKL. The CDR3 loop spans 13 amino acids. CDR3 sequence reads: CASSQAGSDEQFF. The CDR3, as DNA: TGCGCCAGCAGCCAGGCCGGGAGTGACGAGCAGTTCTTC.

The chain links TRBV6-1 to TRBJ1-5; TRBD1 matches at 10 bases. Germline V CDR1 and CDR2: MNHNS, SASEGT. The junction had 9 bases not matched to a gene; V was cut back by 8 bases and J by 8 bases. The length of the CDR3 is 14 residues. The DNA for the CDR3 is TGTGCCAGCCCGACAGGGGGCTTCTGGAAGCCCCAGCATTTT. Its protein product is CASPTGGFWKPQHF.

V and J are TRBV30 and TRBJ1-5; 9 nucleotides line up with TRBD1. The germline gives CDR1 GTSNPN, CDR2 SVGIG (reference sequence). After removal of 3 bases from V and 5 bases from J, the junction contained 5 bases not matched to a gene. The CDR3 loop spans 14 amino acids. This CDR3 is CAWRGDRGDQPQHF. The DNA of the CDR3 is TGTGCCTGGAGGGGTGACAGGGGGGATCAGCCCCAGCATTTT.

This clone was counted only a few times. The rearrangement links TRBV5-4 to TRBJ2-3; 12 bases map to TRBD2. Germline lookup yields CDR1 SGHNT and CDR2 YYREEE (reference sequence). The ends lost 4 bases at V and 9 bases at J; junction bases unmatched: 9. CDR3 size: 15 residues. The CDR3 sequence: CASSPSSGGAYTQYF. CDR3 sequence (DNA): TGTGCCAGCAGCCCTTCTAGCGGGGGGGCATACACGCAGTATTTT.

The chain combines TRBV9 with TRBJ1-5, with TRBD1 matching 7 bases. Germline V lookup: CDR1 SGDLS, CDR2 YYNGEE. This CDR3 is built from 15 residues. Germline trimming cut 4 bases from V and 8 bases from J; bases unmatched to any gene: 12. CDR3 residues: CASSPTGTDAEPQHF. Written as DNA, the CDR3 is TGTGCCAGCAGCCCAACCGGGACAGACGCAGAGCCCCAGCATTTT.

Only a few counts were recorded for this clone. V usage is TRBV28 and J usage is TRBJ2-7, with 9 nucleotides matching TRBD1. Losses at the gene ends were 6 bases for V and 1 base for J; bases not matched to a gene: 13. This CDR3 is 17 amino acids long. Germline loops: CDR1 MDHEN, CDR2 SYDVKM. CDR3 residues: CASRESTGTGWSYEQYV. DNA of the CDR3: TGTGCCAGCAGGGAGAGCACCGGGACAGGGTGGTCCTACGAGCAGTACGTC.

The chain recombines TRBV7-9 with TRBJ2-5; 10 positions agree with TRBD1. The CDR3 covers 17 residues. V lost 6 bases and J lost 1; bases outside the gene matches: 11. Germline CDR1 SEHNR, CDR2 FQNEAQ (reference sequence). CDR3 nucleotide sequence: TGTGCCAGCAGTTTTGGCCCGGGACAGGGGACCCAAGAGACCCAGTACTTC. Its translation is CASSFGPGQGTQETQYF. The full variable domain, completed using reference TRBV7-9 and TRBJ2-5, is DTGVSQNPRHKITKRGQNVTFRCDPISEHNRLYWYRQTLGQGPEFLTYFQNEAQLEKSRLLSDRFSAERPKGSFSTLEIQRTEQGDSAMYLCASSFGPGQGTQETQYFGPGTRLLVL.

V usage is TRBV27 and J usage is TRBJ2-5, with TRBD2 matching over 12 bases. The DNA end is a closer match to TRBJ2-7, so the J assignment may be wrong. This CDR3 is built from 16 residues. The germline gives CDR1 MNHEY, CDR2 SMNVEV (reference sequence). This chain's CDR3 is CASSSLLAGGLNEQYF. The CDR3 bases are TGTGCCAGCAGTTCCCTCCTAGCGGGAGGGCTAAACGAGCAGTACTTC.

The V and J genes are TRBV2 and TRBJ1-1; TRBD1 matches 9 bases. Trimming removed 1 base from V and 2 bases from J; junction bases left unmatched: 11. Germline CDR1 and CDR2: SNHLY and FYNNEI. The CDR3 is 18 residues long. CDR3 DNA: TGTGCCAGCAGTGAAGTTTGGCGGACAGGGGCCACTAACACTGAAGCTTTCTTT. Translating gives CASSEVWRTGATNTEAFF.